This T cell receptor (beta chain) was sequenced for a study of T cell repertoires in cytomegalovirus infection. Study summary: Both CMV infection and a matching HLA type were indicated by public TCR beta signatures. Study-wide findings and caveats: Pooled public TCR beta family frequency picked out CMV carriers with the relevant HLA.

This clonotype was picked up many times. Its antigen remains unknown. Each CDR3 protein gets one entry after TCRdb re-called the reads with MiXCR. The repertoire includes over 100,000 distinct CDR3 sequences, around 30% of them detected once, and about 81% sits in the top ten. Per germline, CDR1 SGHDT and CDR2 YYEEEE. CDR3 length: 13 amino acids. V was trimmed by 4 bases and J by 6 bases, leaving 13 bases between them. Sequenced material: CD8+ T cells from cultured PBMCs, taken from culture after CMV antigen stimulation. The rearrangement uses TRBV5-6 and TRBJ1-1; no clear D. This receptor was identified in a human donor in good health (CMV status not recorded). Some clones in this sample may be carry-over from other donors' samples. The CDR3 protein is CASSPFWGSEAFF. The CDR3 DNA sequence: TGTGCCAGCAGCCCGTTCTGGGGATCTGAAGCTTTCTTT.